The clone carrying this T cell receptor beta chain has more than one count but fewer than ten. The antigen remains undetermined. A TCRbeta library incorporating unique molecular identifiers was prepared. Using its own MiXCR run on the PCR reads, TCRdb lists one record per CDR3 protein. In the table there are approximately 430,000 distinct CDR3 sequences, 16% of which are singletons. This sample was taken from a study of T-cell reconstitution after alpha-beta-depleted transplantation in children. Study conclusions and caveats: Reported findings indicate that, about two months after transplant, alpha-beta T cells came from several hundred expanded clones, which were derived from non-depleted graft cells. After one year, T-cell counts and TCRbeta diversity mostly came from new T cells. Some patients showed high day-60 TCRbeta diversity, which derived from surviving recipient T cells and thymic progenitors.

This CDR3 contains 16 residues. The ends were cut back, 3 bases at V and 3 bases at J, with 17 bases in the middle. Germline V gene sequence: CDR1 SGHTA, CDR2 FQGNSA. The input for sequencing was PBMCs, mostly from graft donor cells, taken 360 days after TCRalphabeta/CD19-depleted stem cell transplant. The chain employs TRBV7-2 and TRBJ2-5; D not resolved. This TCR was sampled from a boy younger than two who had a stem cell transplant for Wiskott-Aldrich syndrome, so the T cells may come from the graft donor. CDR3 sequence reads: CASSFPKGVREETQYF. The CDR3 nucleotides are TGTGCCAGCAGCTTCCCTAAAGGAGTTAGAGAAGAGACCCAGTACTTC.